A selection of T cell receptor beta chains follows, all from one sample in a study of shared clonotypes between healthy human individuals. TCRdb's copy holds only in-frame clones and misses some; the assay was immunoSEQ multiplex PCR. The sample has around 1,000,000 clones, roughly 80% seen once. The sequenced sample consisted of memory CD4+ T cells from PBMCs. These receptors came from a man aged 18 to 30 in good health. Some clones in this sample may be carry-over from other donors' samples. Each CDR3 is given with its conserved first and last residue. The D gene is left open where the match is weak. Only some rows state a clone size, as once, few, many or a class for expanded clones.

D	V	size	J	CDR3	DNA
NA	TRBV7-9	few	TRBJ1-2	CASSSHQAGYTF	TGTGCCAGCAGCTCCCACCAGGCGGGCTACACCTTC
TRBD1	TRBV5-1	NA	TRBJ2-1	CASSLGGTGVVNEQFF	TGCGCCAGCAGCTTGGGTGGGACAGGGGTGGTGAATGAGCAGTTCTTC
NA	TRBV2	NA	TRBJ1-1	CASSEAHVTEAFF	TGTGCCAGCAGTGAAGCGCATGTAACTGAAGCTTTCTTT
TRBD2	TRBV19	NA	TRBJ2-7	CASSITWTSDAYEQYF	TGTGCCAGTAGTATAACGTGGACTAGCGATGCCTACGAGCAGTACTTC
TRBD1	TRBV4-3	NA	TRBJ2-5	CASSQESGGLETQYF	TGCGCCAGCAGCCAAGAATCAGGGGGCCTCGAGACCCAGTACTTC
NA	TRBV7-3	NA	TRBJ1-4	CASSPGYTNEKLFF	TGTGCCAGCAGCCCGGGGTATACTAATGAAAAACTGTTTTTT
NA	TRBV20-1	NA	TRBJ2-7	CSARLVDEQYF	TGCAGTGCTAGACTAGTCGACGAGCAGTACTTC
NA	TRBV2	NA	TRBJ1-1	CASTTQTRAEAFF	TGTGCCAGCACAACTCAGACGAGGGCTGAAGCTTTCTTT
TRBD1	TRBV30	many	TRBJ2-5	CAWSPRTGWQETQYF	TGTGCCTGGAGTCCGCGGACAGGGTGGCAAGAGACCCAGTACTTC
NA	TRBV29-1	NA	TRBJ1-2	CSVEGSGYTF	TGCAGCGTTGAGGGGAGTGGCTACACCTTC
NA	TRBV7-2	few	TRBJ2-7	CASSIDQGATYEQYF	TGTGCCAGCAGCATCGATCAGGGCGCGACCTACGAGCAGTACTTC
NA	TRBV11-2	NA	TRBJ2-1	CASSLRGASNEQFF	TGTGCCAGCAGCTTAAGGGGAGCGTCCAATGAGCAGTTCTTC
NA	TRBV6-1	NA	TRBJ1-4	CASREAATNEKLFF	TGTGCCAGCAGGGAGGCTGCAACTAATGAAAAACTGTTTTTT
NA	TRBV6-1	NA	TRBJ1-2	CASSELWRVSGYTF	TGTGCCAGCAGTGAACTTTGGAGAGTCTCTGGCTACACCTTC
TRBD2	TRBV27	NA	TRBJ2-3	CASSSRLAGNTDTQYF	TGTGCCAGCAGTTCGCGACTAGCGGGCAACACAGATACGCAGTATTTT
NA	TRBV30	NA	TRBJ2-5	CAWSLHSANRETQYF	TGTGCCTGGAGCCTTCATTCAGCCAACCGAGAGACCCAGTACTTC
TRBD1	TRBV6-4	NA	TRBJ2-7	CASSDPIHRGPSTYEQYF	TGTGCCAGCAGTGACCCTATTCACAGGGGCCCCTCGACCTACGAGCAGTACTTC
NA	TRBV7-2	NA	TRBJ2-5	CASSVQGGETQYF	TGTGCCAGCAGCGTTCAAGGAGGTGAGACCCAGTACTTC
NA	TRBV28	once	TRBJ2-3	CASSLGLLAADTQYF	TGTGCCAGCAGTTTAGGTTTGCTAGCTGCAGATACGCAGTATTTT
NA	TRBV5-1	NA	TRBJ2-7	CASSLQSGSYEQYF	TGCGCCAGCAGCTTGCAATCGGGCTCCTACGAGCAGTACTTC